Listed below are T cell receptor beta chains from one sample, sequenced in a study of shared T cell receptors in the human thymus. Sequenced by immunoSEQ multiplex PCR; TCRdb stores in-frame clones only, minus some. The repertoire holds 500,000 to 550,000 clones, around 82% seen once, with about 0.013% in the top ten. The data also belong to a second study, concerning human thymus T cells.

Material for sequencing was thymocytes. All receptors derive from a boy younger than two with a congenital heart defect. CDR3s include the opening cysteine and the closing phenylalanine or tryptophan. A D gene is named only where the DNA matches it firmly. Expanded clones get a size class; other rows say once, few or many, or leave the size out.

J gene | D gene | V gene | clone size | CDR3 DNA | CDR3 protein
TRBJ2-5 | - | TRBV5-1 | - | TGCGCCAGCAGTCCCTACGGTGGGCCTCTAGAGACCCAGTACTTC | CASSPYGGPLETQYF
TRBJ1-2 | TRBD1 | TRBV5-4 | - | TGTGCCAGCAGCTTGTATCATCCGGGACAGGGGGCCGGTGGCTACACCTTC | CASSLYHPGQGAGGYTF
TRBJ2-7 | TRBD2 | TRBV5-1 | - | TGCGCCAGCAGCTTGGCTGGTAGCGGGAGGGCCGCGCTGTGGTACGAGCAGTACTTC | CASSLAGSGRAALWYEQYF
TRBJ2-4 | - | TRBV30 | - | TGTGCCTGGAGTGTACACAGGGTAGCCAAAAACATTCAGTACTTC | CAWSVHRVAKNIQYF
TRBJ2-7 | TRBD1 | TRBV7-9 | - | TGTGCCAGCAGTTCCACAGGGGTTCGCGAGCAGTACTTC | CASSSTGVREQYF
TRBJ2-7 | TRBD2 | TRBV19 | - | TGTGCCAGTAGTATGGGACTAGCGGGAGGGCTACGAACGTCCTACGAGCAGTACTTC | CASSMGLAGGLRTSYEQYF
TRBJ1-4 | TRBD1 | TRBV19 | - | TGTGCCAGTAGCAAAGGGCAGGGGGATGAAAAACTGTTTTTT | CASSKGQGDEKLFF
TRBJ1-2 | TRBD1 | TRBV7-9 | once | TGTGCCAGCAGGCGCACAGGGGGCTACGGCTACACCTTC | CASRRTGGYGYTF
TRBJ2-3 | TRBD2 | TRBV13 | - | TGTGCCAGCAGCCCAGGGCAGCGGGAGAAGAGCACAGATACGCAGTATTTT | CASSPGQREKSTDTQYF
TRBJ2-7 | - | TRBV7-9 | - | TGTGCCAGCAGCCAGGGGCGCAGGGCCGACTCCTACGAGCAGTACTTC | CASSQGRRADSYEQYF
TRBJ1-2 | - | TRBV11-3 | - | TGTGCCAGCAGCCCCTGTGGGGGGACCTATGGCTACACCTTC | CASSPCGGTYGYTF
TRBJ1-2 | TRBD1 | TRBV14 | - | TGTGCCAGCAGCCAAGGGACAGGGGATGGCTACACCTTC | CASSQGTGDGYTF
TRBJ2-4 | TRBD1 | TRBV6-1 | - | TGTGCCAGCAGGCGGGACAGGGAAAACATTCAGTACTTC | CASRRDRENIQYF
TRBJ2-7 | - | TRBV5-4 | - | TGTGCCAGCAGCGGTCAGGAAGAAGTTTACGAGCAGTACTTC | CASSGQEEVYEQYF
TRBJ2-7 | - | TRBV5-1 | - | TGCGCCAGCAGCTTGGTTGCCCCTGTTATCTATCCGCAGTACTTC | CASSLVAPVIYPQYF
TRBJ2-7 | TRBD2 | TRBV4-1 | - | TGCGCCAGCAGCCAGGGACTAGCGGGAGGGCCTAGCTACGAGCAGTACTTC | CASSQGLAGGPSYEQYF